This passage covers 30 T cell receptor beta chains from one sample sequenced in a study of blood T cell repertoires in COVID-19. Method: immunoSEQ multiplex PCR; TCRdb's copy keeps in-frame clones and lacks some. Of about 300,000 clones in the sample, roughly 90% were seen once. The sample was peripheral blood. All receptors derive from a man aged 35 to 55 with acute or convalescent COVID-19.

Comment on this clone: One end of the junction does not line up with germline, which may come from a read error. The CDR3 is CVSSLNRVGELFF. In DNA, the CDR3 is TGTGTCAGCAGCCTTAACCGGGTCGGGGAGCTGTTTTTT. J is TRBJ2-2 and V is TRBV7-9; no clear D gene. Germline-derived CDR1 and CDR2 are SEHNR and FQNEAQ (reference sequence). CDR3 length: 13 amino acids.

This chain uses TRBV27 with TRBJ2-3; 11 bases align to TRBD2. In germline, CDR1 is MNHEY, CDR2 SMNVEV (reference sequence). V lost 3 bases, J lost 1 base, and 12 bases stayed unmatched. CDR3 length: 19 residues. The CDR3 DNA sequence: TGTGCCAGCAGTTTCAGGATAGCGGGGGGGACCATAGGCACAGATACGCAGTATTTT. It yields the protein CASSFRIAGGTIGTDTQYF.

The rearrangement links TRBV5-1 to TRBJ1-1; possibly TRBD1 for D (5 bases). Germline CDR1 SGHRS, CDR2 YFSETQ. The CDR3 loop spans 13 amino acids. V lost 3 bases, J lost 2 bases, and 8 bases lay in between. The DNA of the CDR3 is TGCGCCAGCAGCTCTGACAGTAACACTGAAGCTTTCTTT. Translation gives CASSSDSNTEAFF.

The chain carries TRBV7-9 and TRBJ1-1, with a possible D match to TRBD1 (5 bases). Germline V gene lookup returns CDR1 SEHNR and CDR2 FQNEAQ (reference sequence). V was pared by 4 bases and J by 4 bases, with 13 bases between. This CDR3 contains 14 residues. The CDR3 is CASSWGRAATEAFF. CDR3 bases: TGTGCCAGCAGCTGGGGCAGGGCGGCCACTGAAGCTTTCTTT.

This clone was detected a few times. DNA of the CDR3: TGTGCCAGTAGTATCGTCCTGGACAGGGACACTTCACCCCTCCACTTT. It yields the protein CASSIVLDRDTSPLHF. The chain uses TRBV19 and TRBJ1-6, with TRBD1 matching 8 bases. Per germline, CDR1 LNHDA and CDR2 SQIVND (reference sequence). V shed 3 bases and J 9 bases; nucleotides not matched to a gene: 10. The CDR3 loop spans 16 amino acids.

The genes are TRBV6-2 or TRBV6-3 and TRBJ1-5; D not certain. Germline CDR1 and CDR2: MNHEY and SVGEGT. V shed 0 bases and J shed 7 bases, with 10 bases lying between them. CDR3 length equals 14 residues. The CDR3 coding sequence is TGTGCCAGCAGTTACTCGTTTTCTGCGCAGCCCCAGCATTTT. Translating it yields CASSYSFSAQPQHF.

The gene calls are TRBV3-1 (or the pseudogene TRBV3-2) and TRBJ2-2; the D gene is possibly TRBD2 (7 bases). V was shortened by 3 bases and J by 6 bases, with 17 bases between the two germline ends. From germline, CDR1 is LGHDT and CDR2 YNNKEL (reference sequence). CDR3 length equals 16 residues. The CDR3 reads CASSQGGLGRAGELFF. CDR3 bases: TGTGCCAGCAGCCAGGGGGGGCTAGGCCGGGCCGGGGAGCTGTTTTTT.

The genes are TRBV27 and TRBJ1-1; 9 nucleotides agree with TRBD1. CDR1 and CDR2 (germline): MNHEY, SMNVEV (reference sequence). The CDR3 spans 16 residues. J was trimmed by 7 bases and V by 5 bases; bases with no gene match: 14. CDR3 sequence reads: CASSLVPGQGRGEAFF. CDR3 nucleotides: TGTGCCAGCAGTCTAGTCCCGGGACAGGGACGGGGTGAAGCTTTCTTT.

The genes are TRBV25-1 and TRBJ1-2; a possible D gene is TRBD1 (5 bases). Trimming left V 6 bases short and J 4 bases short, with 12 bases between. This CDR3 is 13 amino acids long. Germline CDR1 MGHDK, CDR2 SYGVNS. This CDR3 is CASSEQASYGYTF. The CDR3 region has the DNA TGTGCCAGCAGCGAACAGGCGTCCTATGGCTACACCTTC.

Comment on this clone: Within the sample, other DNA sequences also encode this same CDR3. The chain employs TRBV28 and TRBJ1-1; D uncertain. Germline-derived CDR1 and CDR2 are MDHEN and SYDVKM. This CDR3 spans 14 amino acids. Between the trimmed V and J ends, which lost 7 bases and 0 bases, there was a span of 12 bases. The CDR3 coding sequence is TGTGCCAGCACCCTGGGAGGGTTGAACACTGAAGCTTTCTTT. This codes for CASTLGGLNTEAFF.

DNA of the CDR3: TGTGCCAGCAGTTACCGAGGGAGCAGCTATGGCTACACCTTC. It specifies CASSYRGSSYGYTF. J is TRBJ1-2 and V is TRBV6-5; D remains unclear. Per germline, CDR1 MNHEY and CDR2 SVGAGI. CDR3 length: 14 amino acids. V lost 2 bases, J lost 4 bases, and 11 bases lay in between.

This clone appeared a few times. The genes are TRBV5-4 and TRBJ2-2; D remains ambiguous. Germline assignment: CDR1 SGHNT and CDR2 YYREEE (reference sequence). This CDR3 has 14 amino acids. The V gene lost 3 bases and the J gene lost 2 bases, with 8 bases spanning the gap. The CDR3 region has the DNA TGTGCCAGCAGCTCTACCCAAAACACCGGGGAGCTGTTTTTT. Translated: CASSSTQNTGELFF.

The chain joins TRBV4-2 to TRBJ2-7, with TRBD2 matching 7 bases. The germline gives CDR1 LGHNA, CDR2 YNFKEQ. The CDR3 is 15 amino acids. The ends lost 4 bases at V and 2 bases at J; junction bases unmatched: 8. The CDR3 is CASSRPGTTAYEQYF. As DNA, the CDR3 is TGTGCCAGCAGCCGGCCTGGGACTACCGCCTACGAGCAGTACTTC.

This chain joins TRBV5-1 and TRBJ1-2; weak D call: TRBD1 (6 bases). This CDR3 comprises 15 residues. V was shortened by 3 bases and J by 4 bases, with 16 bases between the two germline ends. CDR1 is SGHRS and CDR2 is YFSETQ in the germline V gene. CDR3 sequence (DNA): TGCGCCAGCAGCTATTCCCACAGGGAGGGCTATGGCTACACCTTC. Translating gives CASSYSHREGYGYTF.

The chain combines TRBV2 with TRBJ1-5; TRBD1 agrees at 8 bases. With V trimmed by 3 bases and J by 4 bases, 5 bases remained unmatched. The CDR3 sequence is 15 residues long. Germline values: CDR1 SNHLY, CDR2 FYNNEI. This CDR3 reads CASSERRGQNQPQHF. The CDR3 region has the DNA TGTGCCAGCAGTGAGCGCAGGGGGCAAAATCAGCCCCAGCATTTT.

This chain links TRBV6-1 with TRBJ1-5; possibly TRBD1 for D (5 bases). Deletions cut 3 bases from V and 2 bases from J, with 11 bases between. In germline, CDR1 is MNHNS, CDR2 SASEGT. The CDR3 is 15 amino acids. The CDR3 nucleotides are TGTGCCAGCAGTGAGGCAGGGCTGGGCAATCAGCCCCAGCATTTT. Translated, it gives CASSEAGLGNQPQHF.

The chain joins TRBV2 to TRBJ2-2, with 10 bases identical to TRBD1. Looked up from germline, CDR1 is SNHLY and CDR2 is FYNNEI. The CDR3 length is 14 residues. The ends lost 5 bases at V and 6 bases at J; junction bases unmatched: 3. The DNA of the CDR3 is TGTGCCAGCAGTCCGGACAGGGGGGCCGGGGAGCTGTTTTTT. Residues: CASSPDRGAGELFF.

The V gene is TRBV10-3, the J gene TRBJ1-5, with D tentatively TRBD1 (6 bases). Trimming stripped 0 bases from V and 7 bases from J, with 10 bases between. Per germline, CDR1 ENHRY and CDR2 SYGVKD. The length of the CDR3 is 14 residues. This CDR3 is CAISESGGAQPQHF. The CDR3 DNA sequence: TGTGCCATCAGTGAGTCTGGGGGGGCGCAGCCCCAGCATTTT.

The J gene is TRBJ1-2, the V gene TRBV2; weak D call: TRBD1 (6 bases). The V end lost 10 bases, the J end lost 4 bases, and 13 bases lay between the germline ends. This CDR3 region has 12 residues. CDR1 and CDR2 (germline): SNHLY, FYNNEI. CDR3 region: CATQDRSYGYTF. For the CDR3, the DNA is TGTGCCACTCAGGACAGATCCTATGGCTACACCTTC. Using reference TRBV2 and TRBJ1-2 for the parts outside the CDR3, the full variable domain is EPEVTQTPSHQVTQMGQEVILRCVPISNHLYFYWYRQILGQKVEFLVSFYNNEISEKSEIFDDQFSVERPDGSNFTLKIRSTKLEDSAMYFCATQDRSYGYTFGSGTRLTVV.

V gene TRBV10-1 combines with J gene TRBJ2-1; 12 bases line up with TRBD2. CDR3 length equals 16 residues. The J segment lost 5 bases and the V segment lost 4 bases, leaving 6 bases of the junction unmatched. Germline V lookup: CDR1 WNHNN, CDR2 SYGVQD (reference sequence). The DNA of the CDR3 is TGCGCCAGCAGTGGACTAGCGGGGGTAATCGACAATGAGCAGTTCTTC. As protein: CASSGLAGVIDNEQFF.

This clone was detected once. The V and J genes are TRBV10-3 and TRBJ1-5; perhaps TRBD1 as D (5 bases). With 0 bases removed from V and 1 base from J, the gap between germline ends came to 13 bases. The germline CDR1 and CDR2 sequences are ENHRY and SYGVKD. The CDR3 is made up of 17 amino acids. Here the CDR3 DNA reads TGTGCCATCAGTGAGTCGATGGGGCTGGGGAGCAATCAGCCCCAGCATTTT. Translated, it gives CAISESMGLGSNQPQHF.

The sample holds a few counts of this clone. The chain is built from TRBV5-4 and TRBJ1-2, with 9 bases that match TRBD1. This CDR3 contains 16 residues. Unmatched junction bases numbered 14, after V lost 3 bases and J lost 8 bases. The germline V gene encodes CDR1 SGHNT and CDR2 YYREEE (reference sequence). The CDR3: CASSSNKKGQGNGYTF. CDR3 nucleotides: TGTGCCAGCAGCTCCAATAAAAAGGGACAGGGCAACGGCTACACCTTC.

This sequence joins TRBV10-2 and TRBJ1-2; 7 bases are shared with TRBD1. Germline V CDR1 and CDR2: WSHSY, SAAADI. The V segment lost 2 bases and the J segment 7 bases; nucleotides outside the gene matches: 4. The CDR3 is 13 residues long. CDR3 sequence (DNA): TGCGCCAGCAGTGAGCAAGGGGGCGGTGGCTACACCTTC. As protein: CASSEQGGGGYTF.

This rearrangement joins TRBV2 to TRBJ2-1; D may be TRBD2 (6 bases). The CDR3 covers 12 residues. Germline V gene lookup returns CDR1 SNHLY and CDR2 FYNNEI. V gave up 6 bases and J gave up 9 bases, with 12 bases separating them. The CDR3 DNA is TGTGCCAGCAGCGGGACTGGGGGTGAGCAGTTCTTC. This sequence encodes CASSGTGGEQFF.

V is TRBV11-1 and J is TRBJ2-7; 7 bases are a match to TRBD1. With V trimmed by 1 base and J by 4 bases, 7 bases remained unmatched. In germline, CDR1 is SGHAT, CDR2 FQDESV (reference sequence). The CDR3 runs to 15 residues. This CDR3 is CASSLGQGRGYEQYF. In nucleotides, the CDR3 is TGTGCCAGCAGCTTAGGACAGGGCAGGGGGTACGAGCAGTACTTC.

The CDR3: CASSGTGDTEAFF. In nucleotides, the CDR3 is TGTGCCAGCAGCGGGACAGGGGACACTGAAGCTTTCTTT. The genes are TRBV5-4 and TRBJ1-1; 10 bases align to TRBD1. There are 13 residues in the CDR3. Germline V gene data show CDR1 as SGHNT and CDR2 as YYREEE (reference sequence). The J segment lost 3 bases and the V segment lost 4 bases, leaving 0 bases of the junction unmatched.

The CDR3 region is CASSLGQGNEQFF. CDR3 nucleotide sequence: TGTGCCAGCAGCTTAGGGCAGGGCAATGAGCAGTTCTTC. The rearrangement uses TRBV7-3 and TRBJ2-1; maybe TRBD1 (5 bases). Per germline, CDR1 SGHTA and CDR2 FQGTGA. V was clipped by 2 bases and J by 6 bases, with 8 bases between them. The CDR3 has 13 residues. The variable domain in full, with the rest retrieved from reference TRBV7-3 and TRBJ2-1, is GAGVSQTPSNKVTEKGKYVELRCDPISGHTALYWYRQSLGQGPEFLIYFQGTGAADDSGLPNDRFFAVRPEGSVSTLKIQRTERGDSAVYLCASSLGQGNEQFFGPGTRLTVL.

In its sample, this clone was seen once. V usage is TRBV7-3 and J usage is TRBJ1-6; the D gene is possibly TRBD1 (6 bases). Trimming removed 5 bases at V and 0 bases at J, with 11 bases between. Germline V gene sequence: CDR1 SGHTA, CDR2 FQGTGA. CDR3 length: 16 amino acids. CDR3 in DNA: TGTGCCAGCAGCGCACAGGGCAACTCCTATAATTCACCCCTCCACTTT. Encoded protein: CASSAQGNSYNSPLHF.

The genes are TRBV14 and TRBJ1-2; D is perhaps TRBD1 (6 bases). The CDR3 spans 13 residues. Germline CDR1 and CDR2: SGHDN and FVKESK. V was pared by 4 bases and J by 8 bases, with 14 bases between. The CDR3 here is CASSPQGPGGYTF. In DNA form, the CDR3 reads TGTGCCAGCAGCCCACAGGGCCCGGGGGGCTACACCTTC.

The chain joins TRBV19 to TRBJ2-3; D may be TRBD1 (5 bases). The CDR3 contains 15 residues. Trimming cost V 1 base and J 2 bases, with 10 bases left between them. CDR1 and CDR2 from the germline V gene are LNHDA and SQIVND (reference sequence). The CDR3 nucleotides are TGTGCCAGTAGTATAGTAGGGGAATTCACAGATACGCAGTATTTT. Protein product: CASSIVGEFTDTQYF.